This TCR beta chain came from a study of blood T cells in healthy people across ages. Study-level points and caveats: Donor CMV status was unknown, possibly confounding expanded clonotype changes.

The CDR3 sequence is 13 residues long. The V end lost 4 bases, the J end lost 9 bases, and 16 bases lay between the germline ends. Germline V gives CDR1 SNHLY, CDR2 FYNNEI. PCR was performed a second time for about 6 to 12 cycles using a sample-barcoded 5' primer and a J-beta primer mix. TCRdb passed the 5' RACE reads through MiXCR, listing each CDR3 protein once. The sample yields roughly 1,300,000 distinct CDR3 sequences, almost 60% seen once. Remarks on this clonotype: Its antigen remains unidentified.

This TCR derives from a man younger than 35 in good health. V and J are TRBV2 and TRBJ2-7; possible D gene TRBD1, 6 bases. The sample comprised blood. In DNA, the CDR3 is TGTGCCAGCAGTGGGGAACAGGGCCGAGCGCAGTACTTC. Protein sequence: CASSGEQGRAQYF.